The T cell receptor (beta chain) described here comes from a study of T cell responses to AZD1222 COVID-19 vaccine. For the study at large: Pooling of second doses given at about 4 or about 12 weeks was done.

Study-wide points: Spike-specific TCR repertoires showed rising breadth and depth after two AZD1222 doses.

Measured with immunoSEQ multiplex PCR; TCRdb has only the in-frame clones, and not every one. The data show 100,000 or so clones, around 87% seen once. Trimming cost V 4 bases and J 5 bases; bases outside gene matches: 13. The CDR3 is 17 residues long. Germline assignment: CDR1 LGHDT and CDR2 YNNKEL (reference sequence). This clone was seen once. Its antigen is unidentified. The material was peripheral blood, obtained on day 0 of AZD1222 vaccination. The receptor comes from an adult in good health. V is TRBV3-1 (or the pseudogene TRBV3-2) and J is TRBJ2-5; TRBD2 aligns across 10 bases. The CDR3 DNA is TGTGCCAGCAGCCCCCCCCCAAGCGGGAGGGGATCGGAGACCCAGTACTTC. It translates to CASSPPPSGRGSETQYF.